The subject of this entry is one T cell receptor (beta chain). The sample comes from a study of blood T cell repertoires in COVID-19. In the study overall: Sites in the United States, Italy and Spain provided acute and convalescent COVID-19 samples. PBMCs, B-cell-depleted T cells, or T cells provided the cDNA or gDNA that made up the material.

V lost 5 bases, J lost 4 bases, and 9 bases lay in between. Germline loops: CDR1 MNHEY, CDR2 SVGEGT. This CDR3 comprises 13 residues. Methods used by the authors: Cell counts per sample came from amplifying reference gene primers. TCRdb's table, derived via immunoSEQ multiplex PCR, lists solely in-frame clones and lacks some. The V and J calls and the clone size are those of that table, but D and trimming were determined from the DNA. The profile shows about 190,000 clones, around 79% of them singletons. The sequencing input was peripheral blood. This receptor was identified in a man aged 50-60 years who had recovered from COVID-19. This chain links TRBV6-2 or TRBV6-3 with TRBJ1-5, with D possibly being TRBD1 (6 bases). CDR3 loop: CASSGQRNQPQHF. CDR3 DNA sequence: TGTGCCAGCAGTGGACAGCGAAATCAGCCCCAGCATTTT.